The TCR beta chain described here comes from a study of T cell changes during pregnancy in multiple sclerosis. The trim removed 7 bases at V and 1 base at J, leaving 6 bases unmatched. CDR3 length: 14 residues. Germline CDR1 and CDR2: KGHSH and LQKENI. The repertoire was sequenced with immunoSEQ multiplex PCR; TCRdb's copy has only in-frame clones and lacks some. The table includes more than 65,000 clones, roughly nine tenths detected once. The starting material was peripheral blood, obtained before pregnancy. The sequence came from a female donor with multiple sclerosis, enrolled in a pregnancy study. The J gene is TRBJ2-5, the V gene TRBV18; 7 bases are a match to TRBD1. The CDR3 sequence is CASLEQGPQETQYF. CDR3 bases: TGTGCCAGCTTGGAACAGGGGCCCCAAGAGACCCAGTACTTC.